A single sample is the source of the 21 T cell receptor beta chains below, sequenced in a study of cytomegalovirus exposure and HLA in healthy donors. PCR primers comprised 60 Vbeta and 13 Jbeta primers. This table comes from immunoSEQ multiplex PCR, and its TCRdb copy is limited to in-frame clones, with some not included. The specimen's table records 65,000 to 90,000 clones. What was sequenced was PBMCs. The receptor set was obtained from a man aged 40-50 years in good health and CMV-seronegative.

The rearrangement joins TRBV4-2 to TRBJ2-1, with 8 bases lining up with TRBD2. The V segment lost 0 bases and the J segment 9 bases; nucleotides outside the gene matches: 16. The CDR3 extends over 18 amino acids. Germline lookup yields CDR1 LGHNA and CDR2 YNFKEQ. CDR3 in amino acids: CASSQETTSVRLEGEQFF. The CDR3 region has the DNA TGTGCCAGCAGCCAAGAAACGACTAGCGTCCGCCTTGAGGGTGAGCAGTTCTTC.

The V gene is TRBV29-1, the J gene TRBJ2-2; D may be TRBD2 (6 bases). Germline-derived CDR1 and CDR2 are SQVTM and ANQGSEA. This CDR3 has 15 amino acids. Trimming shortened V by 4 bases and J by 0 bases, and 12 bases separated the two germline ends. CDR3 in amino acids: CSVGFGGTNTGELFF. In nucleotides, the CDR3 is TGCAGCGTTGGTTTCGGGGGAACGAACACCGGGGAGCTGTTTTTT.

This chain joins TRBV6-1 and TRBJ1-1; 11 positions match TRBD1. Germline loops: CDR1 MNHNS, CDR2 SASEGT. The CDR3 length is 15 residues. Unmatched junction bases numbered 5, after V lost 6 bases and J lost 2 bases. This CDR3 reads CASRADRGRNTEAFF. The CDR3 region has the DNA TGTGCCAGCAGGGCGGACAGGGGGCGCAACACTGAAGCTTTCTTT.

CDR3 amino acids: CASSVTGNSNQPQHF. The DNA of the CDR3 is TGCGCCAGCAGCGTAACAGGGAATAGCAATCAGCCCCAGCATTTT. This chain links TRBV5-1 with TRBJ1-5; TRBD1 might be the D (6 bases). The CDR3 is made up of 15 amino acids. The V and J ends lost 4 bases and 0 bases respectively, with 11 bases between them. In germline, CDR1 is SGHRS, CDR2 YFSETQ.

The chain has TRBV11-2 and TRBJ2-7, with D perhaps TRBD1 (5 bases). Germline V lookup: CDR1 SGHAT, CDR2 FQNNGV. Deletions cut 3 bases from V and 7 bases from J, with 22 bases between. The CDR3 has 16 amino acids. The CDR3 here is CASSFFGGRAALEQYF. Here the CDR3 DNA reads TGTGCCAGCAGCTTCTTTGGCGGCAGGGCCGCCTTAGAGCAGTACTTC. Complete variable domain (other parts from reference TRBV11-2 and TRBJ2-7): EAGVAQSPRYKIIEKRQSVAFWCNPISGHATLYWYQQILGQGPKLLIQFQNNGVVDDSQLPKDRFSAERLKGVDSTLKIQPAKLEDSAVYLCASSFFGGRAALEQYFGPGTRLTVT.

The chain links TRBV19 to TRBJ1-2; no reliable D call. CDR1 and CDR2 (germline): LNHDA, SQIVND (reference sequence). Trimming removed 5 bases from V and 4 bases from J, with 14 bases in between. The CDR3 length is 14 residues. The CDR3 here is CASSPGPEGYGYTF. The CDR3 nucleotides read TGTGCCAGTAGTCCGGGTCCGGAAGGCTATGGCTACACCTTC.

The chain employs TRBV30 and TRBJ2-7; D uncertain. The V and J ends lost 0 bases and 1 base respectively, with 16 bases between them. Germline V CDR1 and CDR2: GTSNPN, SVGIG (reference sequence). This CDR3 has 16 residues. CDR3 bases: TGTGCCTGGAGTGTATTTTGGGCGTTCCCTTCCTACGAGCAGTACTTC. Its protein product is CAWSVFWAFPSYEQYF.

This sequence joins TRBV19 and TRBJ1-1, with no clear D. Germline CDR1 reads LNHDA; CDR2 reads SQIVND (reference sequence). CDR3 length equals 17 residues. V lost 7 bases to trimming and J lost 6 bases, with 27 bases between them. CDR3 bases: TGTGCCAGTACCAAGACACACCTTACACCTTCAGGCGCTGAAGCTTTCTTT. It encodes CASTKTHLTPSGAEAFF.

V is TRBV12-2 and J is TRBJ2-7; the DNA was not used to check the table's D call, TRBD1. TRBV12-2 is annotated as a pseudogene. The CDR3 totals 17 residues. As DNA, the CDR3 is TGTGCAAGTCGCTTAGCGGGCAGCCTACCTAAAAATTTCGAGCAGTACTTC. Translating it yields CASRLAGSLPKNFEQYF.

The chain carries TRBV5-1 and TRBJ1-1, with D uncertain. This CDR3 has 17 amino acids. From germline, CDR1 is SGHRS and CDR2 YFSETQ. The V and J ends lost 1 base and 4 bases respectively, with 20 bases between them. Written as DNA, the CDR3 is TGCGCCAGCAGCTTGTTTCTGTCTGAGGAGGGCGTCACTGAAGCTTTCTTT. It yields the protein CASSLFLSEEGVTEAFF.

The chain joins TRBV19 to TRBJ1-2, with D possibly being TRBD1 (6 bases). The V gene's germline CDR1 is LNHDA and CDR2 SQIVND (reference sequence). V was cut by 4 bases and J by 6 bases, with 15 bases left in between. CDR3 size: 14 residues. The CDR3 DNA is TGTGCCAGTAGTACCACCACAGGGCGGAATGGCTACACCTTC. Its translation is CASSTTTGRNGYTF.

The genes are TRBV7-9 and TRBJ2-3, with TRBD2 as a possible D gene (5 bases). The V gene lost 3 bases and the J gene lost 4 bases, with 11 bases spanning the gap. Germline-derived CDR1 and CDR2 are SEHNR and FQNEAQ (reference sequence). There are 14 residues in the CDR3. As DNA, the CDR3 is TGTGCCAGCAGCTTTGGGCGGGCCCCAGATACGCAGTATTTT. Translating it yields CASSFGRAPDTQYF.

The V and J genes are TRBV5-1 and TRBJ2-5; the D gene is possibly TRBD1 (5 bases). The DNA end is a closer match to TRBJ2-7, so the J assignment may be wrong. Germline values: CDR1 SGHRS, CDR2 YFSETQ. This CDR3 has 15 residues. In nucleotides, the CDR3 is TGCGCCAGCAGCTTCGGCGACACAGGACGCTACGAGCAGTACTTC. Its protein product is CASSFGDTGRYEQYF.

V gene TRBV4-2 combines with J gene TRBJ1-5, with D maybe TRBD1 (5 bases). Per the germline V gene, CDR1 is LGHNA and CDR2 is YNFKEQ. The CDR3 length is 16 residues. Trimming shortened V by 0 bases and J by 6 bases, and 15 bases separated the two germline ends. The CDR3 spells CASSQETMGGGQPQHF. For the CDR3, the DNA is TGTGCCAGCAGCCAAGAAACTATGGGGGGTGGTCAGCCCCAGCATTTT.

This chain's CDR3 is CASSVGGGLLQETQYF. For the CDR3, the DNA is TGTGCCAGCAGCGTAGGCGGCGGACTCCTACAAGAGACCCAGTACTTC. The V call is TRBV9, the J call TRBJ2-5; a possible D gene is TRBD2 (5 bases). This CDR3 spans 16 amino acids. Germline V CDR1 and CDR2: SGDLS, YYNGEE. Between the trimmed V and J ends, which lost 0 bases and 2 bases, there was a span of 14 bases. Based on the CDR3 plus reference TRBV9 and TRBJ2-5, the full variable domain is DSGVTQTPKHLITATGQRVTLRCSPRSGDLSVYWYQQSLDQGLQFLIQYYNGEERAKGNILERFSAQQFPDLHSELNLSSLELGDSALYFCASSVGGGLLQETQYFGPGTRLLVL.

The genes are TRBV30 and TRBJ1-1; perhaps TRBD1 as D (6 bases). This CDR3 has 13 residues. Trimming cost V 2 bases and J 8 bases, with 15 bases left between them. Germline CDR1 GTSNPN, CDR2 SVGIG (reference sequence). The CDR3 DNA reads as TGTGCCTGGAGTTGGGGGGGCAGGGCCGAAGCTTTCTTT. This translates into CAWSWGGRAEAFF.

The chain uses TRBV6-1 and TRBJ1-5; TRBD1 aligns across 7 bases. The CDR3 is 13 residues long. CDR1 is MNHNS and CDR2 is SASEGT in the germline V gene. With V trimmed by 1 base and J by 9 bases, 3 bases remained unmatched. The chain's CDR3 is CASSEDRGGPQHF. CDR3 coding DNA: TGTGCCAGCAGTGAAGACAGGGGAGGGCCCCAGCATTTT.

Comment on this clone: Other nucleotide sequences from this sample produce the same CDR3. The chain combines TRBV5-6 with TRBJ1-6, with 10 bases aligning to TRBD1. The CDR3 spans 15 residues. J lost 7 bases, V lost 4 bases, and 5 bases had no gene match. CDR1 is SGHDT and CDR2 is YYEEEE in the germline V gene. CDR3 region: CASSPWTGGNSPLHF. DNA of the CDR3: TGTGCCAGCAGCCCCTGGACAGGGGGAAATTCACCCCTCCACTTT.

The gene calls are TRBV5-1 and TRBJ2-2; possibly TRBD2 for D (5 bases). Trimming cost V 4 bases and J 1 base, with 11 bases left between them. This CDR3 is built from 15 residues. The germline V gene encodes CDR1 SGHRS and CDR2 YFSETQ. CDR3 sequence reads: CASSPGSRNTGELFF. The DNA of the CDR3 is TGCGCCAGCAGCCCGGGATCTCGGAACACCGGGGAGCTGTTTTTT.

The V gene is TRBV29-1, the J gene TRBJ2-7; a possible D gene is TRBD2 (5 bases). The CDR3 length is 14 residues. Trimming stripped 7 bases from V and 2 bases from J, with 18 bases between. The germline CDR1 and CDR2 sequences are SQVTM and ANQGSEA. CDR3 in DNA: TGCAGCGCCGAGTCGGGATTCCCAACCTACGAGCAGTACTTC. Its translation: CSAESGFPTYEQYF.

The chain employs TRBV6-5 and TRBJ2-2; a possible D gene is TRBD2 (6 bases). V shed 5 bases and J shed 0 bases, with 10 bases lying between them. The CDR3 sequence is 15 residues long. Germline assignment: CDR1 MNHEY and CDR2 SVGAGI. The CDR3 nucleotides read TGTGCCAGCAGTCCGACTAGATCGAACACCGGGGAGCTGTTTTTT. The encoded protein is CASSPTRSNTGELFF.